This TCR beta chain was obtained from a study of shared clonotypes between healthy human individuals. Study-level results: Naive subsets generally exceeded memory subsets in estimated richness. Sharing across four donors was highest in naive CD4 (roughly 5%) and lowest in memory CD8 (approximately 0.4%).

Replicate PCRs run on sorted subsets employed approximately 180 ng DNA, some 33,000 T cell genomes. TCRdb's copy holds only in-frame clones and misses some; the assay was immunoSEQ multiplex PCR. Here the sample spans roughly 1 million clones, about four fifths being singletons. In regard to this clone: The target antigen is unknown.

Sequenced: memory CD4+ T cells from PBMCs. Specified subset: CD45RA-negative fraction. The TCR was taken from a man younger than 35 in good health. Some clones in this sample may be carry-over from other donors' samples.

In DNA, the CDR3 is TGTGCCAGCAGTGGGAGGGCGGGTGGCTACACCTTC. Translated: CASSGRAGGYTF. The chain couples TRBV7-2 to TRBJ1-2; no definite D call. CDR1 and CDR2 from the germline V gene are SGHTA and FQGNSA. This CDR3 has 12 residues. Trimming left V 6 bases short and J 7 bases short, with 12 bases between.